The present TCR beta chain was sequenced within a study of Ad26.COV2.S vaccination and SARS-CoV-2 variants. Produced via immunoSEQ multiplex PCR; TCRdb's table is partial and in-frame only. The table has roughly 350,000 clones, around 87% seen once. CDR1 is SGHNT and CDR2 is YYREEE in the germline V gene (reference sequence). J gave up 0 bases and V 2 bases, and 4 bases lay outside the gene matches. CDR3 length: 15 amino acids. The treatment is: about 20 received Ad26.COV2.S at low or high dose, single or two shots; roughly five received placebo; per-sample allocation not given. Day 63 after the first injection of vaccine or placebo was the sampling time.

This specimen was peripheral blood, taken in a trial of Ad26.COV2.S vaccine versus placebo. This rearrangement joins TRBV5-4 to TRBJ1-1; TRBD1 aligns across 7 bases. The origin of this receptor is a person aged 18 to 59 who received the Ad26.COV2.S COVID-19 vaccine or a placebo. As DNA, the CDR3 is TGTGCCAGCAGCTTACCAGGGGGAATGAACACTGAAGCTTTCTTT. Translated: CASSLPGGMNTEAFF.